This TCR beta chain was documented in a study of blood T cell repertoires in COVID-19. As for the study in general: The United States, Italy and Spain were the sources of the acute and convalescent COVID-19 samples. The cDNA or gDNA used as material had been derived from T cells, B-cell-depleted T cells, or PBMCs.

How the authors handled the data: Using reference gene primer amplification, nucleated cell counts were estimated. Sequenced by immunoSEQ multiplex PCR; TCRdb stores in-frame clones only, minus some. V, J and clone size derive from that table, while D and trimming were established from the DNA sequence. The sample carries 250,000 to 350,000 clones, roughly four fifths recorded once. Seattle participants joined during active infection and were tracked over time. This CDR3 is 17 amino acids long. Per germline, CDR1 SGHVS and CDR2 FQNEAQ. Trimming removed 6 bases from V and 1 base from J, with 19 bases in between. This clone was picked up a small number of times.

Sequences were obtained from peripheral blood. The chain uses TRBV7-8 and TRBJ1-3, with D possibly TRBD1 on 6 matching bases. This sequence originates from an older person with COVID-19, enrolled during active disease. CDR3 region: CASRLGRAGASGNTIYF. As DNA, the CDR3 is TGTGCCAGCAGACTGGGCCGGGCGGGGGCATCTGGAAACACCATATATTTT.